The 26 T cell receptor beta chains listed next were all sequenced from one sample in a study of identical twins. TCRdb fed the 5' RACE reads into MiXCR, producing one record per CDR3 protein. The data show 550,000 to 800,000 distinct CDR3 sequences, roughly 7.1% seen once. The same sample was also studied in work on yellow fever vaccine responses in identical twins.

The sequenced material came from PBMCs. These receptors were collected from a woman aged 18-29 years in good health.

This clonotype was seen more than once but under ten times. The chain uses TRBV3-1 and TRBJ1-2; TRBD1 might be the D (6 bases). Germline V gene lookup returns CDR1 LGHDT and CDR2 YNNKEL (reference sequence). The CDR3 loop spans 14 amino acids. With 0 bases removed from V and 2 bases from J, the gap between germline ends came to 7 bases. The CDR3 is CASSQDQGNYGYTF. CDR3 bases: TGTGCCAGCAGCCAAGATCAGGGGAACTATGGCTACACCTTC.

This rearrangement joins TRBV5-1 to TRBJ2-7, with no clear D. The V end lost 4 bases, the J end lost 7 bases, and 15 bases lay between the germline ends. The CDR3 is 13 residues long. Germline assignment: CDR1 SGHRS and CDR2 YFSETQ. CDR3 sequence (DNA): TGCGCCAGCAGCACGAGACTGAACGGGGAGCAGTACGTC. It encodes CASSTRLNGEQYV.

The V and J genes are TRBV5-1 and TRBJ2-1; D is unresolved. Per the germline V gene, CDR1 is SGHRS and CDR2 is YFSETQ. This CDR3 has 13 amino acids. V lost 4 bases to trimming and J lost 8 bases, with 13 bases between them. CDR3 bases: TGCGCCAGCAGCCTGGACCTGCGCGATGAGCAGTTCTTC. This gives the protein CASSLDLRDEQFF.

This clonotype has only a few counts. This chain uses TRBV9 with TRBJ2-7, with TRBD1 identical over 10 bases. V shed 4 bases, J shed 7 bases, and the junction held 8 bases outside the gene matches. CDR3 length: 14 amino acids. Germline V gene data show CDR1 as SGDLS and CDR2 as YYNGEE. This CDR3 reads CASSPADRGYEQYF. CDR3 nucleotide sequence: TGTGCCAGCAGCCCAGCGGACAGGGGGTATGAGCAGTACTTC. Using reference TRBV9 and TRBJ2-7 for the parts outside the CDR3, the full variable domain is DSGVTQTPKHLITATGQRVTLRCSPRSGDLSVYWYQQSLDQGLQFLIQYYNGEERAKGNILERFSAQQFPDLHSELNLSSLELGDSALYFCASSPADRGYEQYFGPGTRLTVT.

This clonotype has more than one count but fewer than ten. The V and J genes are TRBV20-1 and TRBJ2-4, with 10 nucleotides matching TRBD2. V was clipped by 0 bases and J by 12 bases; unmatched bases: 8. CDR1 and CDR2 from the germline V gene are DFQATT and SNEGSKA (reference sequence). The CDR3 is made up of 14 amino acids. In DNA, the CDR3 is TGCAGTGCTAGAGATTTACCCGGACTAGCGGATCAGTACTTC. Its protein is CSARDLPGLADQYF.

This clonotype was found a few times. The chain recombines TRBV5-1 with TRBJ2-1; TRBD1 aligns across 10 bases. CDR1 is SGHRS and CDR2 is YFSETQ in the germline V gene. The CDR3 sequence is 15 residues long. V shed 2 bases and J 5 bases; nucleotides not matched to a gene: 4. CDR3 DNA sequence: TGCGCCAGCAGCTTTAGGACAGGGGGGAACAATGAGCAGTTCTTC. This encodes CASSFRTGGNNEQFF.

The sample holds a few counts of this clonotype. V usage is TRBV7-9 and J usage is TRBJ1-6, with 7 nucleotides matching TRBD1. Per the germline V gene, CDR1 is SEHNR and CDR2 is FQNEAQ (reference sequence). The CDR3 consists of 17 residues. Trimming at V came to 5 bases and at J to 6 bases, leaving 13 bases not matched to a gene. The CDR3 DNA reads TGTGCCAGCAGCGACCCATCACGGGACAGAAGTAATTCACCCCTCCACTTT. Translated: CASSDPSRDRSNSPLHF.

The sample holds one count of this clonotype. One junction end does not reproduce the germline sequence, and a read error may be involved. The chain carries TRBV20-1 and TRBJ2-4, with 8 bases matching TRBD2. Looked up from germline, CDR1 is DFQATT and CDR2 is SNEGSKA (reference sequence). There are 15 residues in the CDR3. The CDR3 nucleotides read TGCAGTGCTAGCCTAATTTCGGGGGGGAAAAACGTTCAGTACTTC. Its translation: CSASLISGGKNVQYF.

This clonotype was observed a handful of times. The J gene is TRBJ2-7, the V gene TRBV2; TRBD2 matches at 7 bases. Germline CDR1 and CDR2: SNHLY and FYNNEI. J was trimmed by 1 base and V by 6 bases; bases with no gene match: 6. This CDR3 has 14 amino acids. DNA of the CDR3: TGTGCCAGCAGAGAGCGGGGCTTATCCTACGAGCAGTACTTC. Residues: CASRERGLSYEQYF.

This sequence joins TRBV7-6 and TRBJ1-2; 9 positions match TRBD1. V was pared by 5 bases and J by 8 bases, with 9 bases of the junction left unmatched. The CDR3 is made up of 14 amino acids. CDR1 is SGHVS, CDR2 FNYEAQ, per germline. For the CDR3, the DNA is TGTGCCAGCAGCCCTACCGGGACAGGGAAAGGCTACACCTTC. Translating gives CASSPTGTGKGYTF.

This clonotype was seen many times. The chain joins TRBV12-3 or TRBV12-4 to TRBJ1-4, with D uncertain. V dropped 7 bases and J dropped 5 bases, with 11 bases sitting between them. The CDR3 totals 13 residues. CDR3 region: CASIREPNEKLFF. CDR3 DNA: TGTGCCAGCATACGAGAACCCAATGAAAAACTGTTTTTT.

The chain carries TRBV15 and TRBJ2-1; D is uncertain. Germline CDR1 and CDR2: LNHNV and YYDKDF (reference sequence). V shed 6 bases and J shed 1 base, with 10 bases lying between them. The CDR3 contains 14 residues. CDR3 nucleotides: TGTGCCACCAGTGCGGAGCTATCCTACAATGAGCAGTTCTTC. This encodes CATSAELSYNEQFF.

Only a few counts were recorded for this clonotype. The CDR3 coding sequence is TGTGCCAGCAGCCCCTTTGTGCAAAGCTCTGGAAACACCATATATTTT. Encoded protein: CASSPFVQSSGNTIYF. The chain uses TRBV11-2 and TRBJ1-3; D is ambiguous. CDR1 and CDR2 (germline): SGHAT, FQNNGV. The germline V and J ends were trimmed by 5 bases and 0 bases, with 14 bases remaining between them. There are 16 residues in the CDR3.

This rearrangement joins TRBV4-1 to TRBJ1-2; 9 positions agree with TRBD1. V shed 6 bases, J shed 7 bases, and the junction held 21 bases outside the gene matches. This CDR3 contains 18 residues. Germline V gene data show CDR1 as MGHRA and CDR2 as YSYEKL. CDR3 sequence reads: CASSQSVTRDRAPFGYTF. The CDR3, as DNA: TGCGCCAGCAGTCAGAGCGTAACCCGGGACAGGGCCCCCTTTGGCTACACCTTC.

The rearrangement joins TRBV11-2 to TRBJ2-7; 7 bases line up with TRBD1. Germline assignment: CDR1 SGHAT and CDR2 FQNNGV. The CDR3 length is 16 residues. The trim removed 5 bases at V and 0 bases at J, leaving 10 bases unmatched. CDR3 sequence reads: CASSPWTGLSSYEQYF. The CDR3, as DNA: TGTGCCAGCAGCCCCTGGACAGGTTTGAGCTCCTACGAGCAGTACTTC. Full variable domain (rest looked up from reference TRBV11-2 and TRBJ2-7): EAGVAQSPRYKIIEKRQSVAFWCNPISGHATLYWYQQILGQGPKLLIQFQNNGVVDDSQLPKDRFSAERLKGVDSTLKIQPAKLEDSAVYLCASSPWTGLSSYEQYFGPGTRLTVT.

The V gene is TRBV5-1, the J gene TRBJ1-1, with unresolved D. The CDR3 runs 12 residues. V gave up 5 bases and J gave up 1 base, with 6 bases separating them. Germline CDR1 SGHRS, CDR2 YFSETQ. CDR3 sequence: CASRLGNTEAFF. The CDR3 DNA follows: TGCGCCAGCAGACTCGGGAACACTGAAGCTTTCTTT.

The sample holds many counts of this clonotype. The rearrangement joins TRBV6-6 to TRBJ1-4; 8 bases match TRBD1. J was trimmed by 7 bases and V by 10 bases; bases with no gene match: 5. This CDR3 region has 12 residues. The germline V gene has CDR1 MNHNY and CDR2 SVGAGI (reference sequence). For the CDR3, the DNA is TGTGCCACCAGGGGGCCGGGTGAAAAACTGTTTTTT. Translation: CATRGPGEKLFF.

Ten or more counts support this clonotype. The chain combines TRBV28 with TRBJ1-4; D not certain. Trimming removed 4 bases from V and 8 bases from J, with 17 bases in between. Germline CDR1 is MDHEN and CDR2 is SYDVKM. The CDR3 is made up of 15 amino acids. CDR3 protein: CASSSPGSLEEKLFF. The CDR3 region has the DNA TGTGCCAGCAGTTCCCCGGGATCCTTGGAGGAAAAACTGTTTTTT.

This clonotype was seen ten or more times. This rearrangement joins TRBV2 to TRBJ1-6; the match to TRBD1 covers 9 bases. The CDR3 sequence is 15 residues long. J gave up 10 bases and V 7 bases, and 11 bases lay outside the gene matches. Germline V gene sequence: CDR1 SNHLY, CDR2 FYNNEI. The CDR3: CASNPSGQGPSPLHF. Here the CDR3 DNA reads TGTGCCAGCAACCCATCGGGACAGGGTCCGTCACCCCTCCACTTT.

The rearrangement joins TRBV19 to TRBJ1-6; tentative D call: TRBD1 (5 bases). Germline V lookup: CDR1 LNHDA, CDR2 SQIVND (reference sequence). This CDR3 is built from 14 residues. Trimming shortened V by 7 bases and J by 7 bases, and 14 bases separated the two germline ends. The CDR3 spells CASNEGQGNSPLHF. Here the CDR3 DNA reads TGTGCCAGTAACGAGGGGCAGGGAAATTCACCCCTCCACTTT.

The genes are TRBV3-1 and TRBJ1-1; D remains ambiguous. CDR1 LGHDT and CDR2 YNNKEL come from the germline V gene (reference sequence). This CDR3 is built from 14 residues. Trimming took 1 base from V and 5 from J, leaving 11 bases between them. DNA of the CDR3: TGTGCCAGCAGCCAAGGGGCGGGGAGGACTGAAGCTTTCTTT. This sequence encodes CASSQGAGRTEAFF.

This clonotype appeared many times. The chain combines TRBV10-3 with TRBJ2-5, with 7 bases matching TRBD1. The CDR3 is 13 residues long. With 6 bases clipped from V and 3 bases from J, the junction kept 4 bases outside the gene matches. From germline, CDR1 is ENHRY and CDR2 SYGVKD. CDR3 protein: CAISSGTEETQYF. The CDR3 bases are TGTGCCATCAGCTCCGGGACAGAAGAGACCCAGTACTTC.

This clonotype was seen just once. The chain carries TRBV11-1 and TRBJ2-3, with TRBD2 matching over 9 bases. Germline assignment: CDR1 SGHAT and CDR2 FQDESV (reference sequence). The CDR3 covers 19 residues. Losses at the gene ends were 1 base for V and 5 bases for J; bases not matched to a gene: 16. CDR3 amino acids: CASSLGPGGLAGTQDTQYF. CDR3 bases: TGTGCCAGCAGCTTAGGCCCTGGGGGGCTAGCGGGGACCCAAGATACGCAGTATTTT.

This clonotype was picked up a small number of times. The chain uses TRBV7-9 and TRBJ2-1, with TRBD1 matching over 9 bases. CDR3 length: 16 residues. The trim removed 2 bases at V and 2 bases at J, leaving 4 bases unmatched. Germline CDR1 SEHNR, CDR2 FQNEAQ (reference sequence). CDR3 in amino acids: CASSLRTGEAYNEQFF. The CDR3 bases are TGTGCCAGCAGCTTACGGACAGGGGAGGCCTACAATGAGCAGTTCTTC.

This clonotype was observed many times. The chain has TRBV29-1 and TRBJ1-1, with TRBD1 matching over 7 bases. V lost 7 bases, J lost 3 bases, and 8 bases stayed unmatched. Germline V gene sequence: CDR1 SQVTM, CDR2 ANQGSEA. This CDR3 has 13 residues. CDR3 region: CSAQQGSYTEAFF. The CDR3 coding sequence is TGCAGCGCCCAACAGGGGTCTTACACTGAAGCTTTCTTT.

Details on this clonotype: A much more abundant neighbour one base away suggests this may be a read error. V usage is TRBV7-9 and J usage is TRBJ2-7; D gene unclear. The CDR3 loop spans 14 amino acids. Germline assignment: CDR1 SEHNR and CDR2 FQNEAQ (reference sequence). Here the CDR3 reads CAGSLVALSYEQYF. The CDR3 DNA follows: TGTGCCGGCAGCTTAGTGGCCCTCTCCTACGAGCAGTACTTC.